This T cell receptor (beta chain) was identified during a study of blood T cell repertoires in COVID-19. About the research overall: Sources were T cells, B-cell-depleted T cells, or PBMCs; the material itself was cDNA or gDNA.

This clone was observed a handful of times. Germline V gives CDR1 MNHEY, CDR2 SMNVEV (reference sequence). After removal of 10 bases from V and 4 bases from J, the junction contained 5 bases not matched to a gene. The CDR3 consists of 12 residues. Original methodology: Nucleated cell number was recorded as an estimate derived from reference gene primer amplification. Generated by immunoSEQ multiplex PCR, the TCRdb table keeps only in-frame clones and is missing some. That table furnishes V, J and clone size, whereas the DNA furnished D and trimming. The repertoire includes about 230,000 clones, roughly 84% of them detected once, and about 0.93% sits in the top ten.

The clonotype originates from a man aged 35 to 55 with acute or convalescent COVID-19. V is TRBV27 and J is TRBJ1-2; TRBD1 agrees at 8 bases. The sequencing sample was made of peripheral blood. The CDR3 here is CATKGQAYGYTF. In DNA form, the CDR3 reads TGTGCCACCAAGGGACAGGCCTATGGCTACACCTTC.